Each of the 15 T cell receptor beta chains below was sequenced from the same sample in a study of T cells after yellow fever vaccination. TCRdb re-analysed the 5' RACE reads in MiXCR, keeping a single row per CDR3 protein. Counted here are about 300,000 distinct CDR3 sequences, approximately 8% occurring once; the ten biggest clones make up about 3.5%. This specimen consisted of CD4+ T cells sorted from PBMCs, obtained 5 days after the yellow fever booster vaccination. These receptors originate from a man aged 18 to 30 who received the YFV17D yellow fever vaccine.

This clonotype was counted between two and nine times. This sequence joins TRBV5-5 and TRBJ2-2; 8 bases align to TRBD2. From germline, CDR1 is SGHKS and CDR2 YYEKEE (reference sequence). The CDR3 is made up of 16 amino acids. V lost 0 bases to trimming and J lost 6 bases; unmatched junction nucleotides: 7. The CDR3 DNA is TGTGCCAGCAGCTTGGCCTCAGGACTAGCCTCCGGGGAGCTGTTTTTT. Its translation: CASSLASGLASGELFF.

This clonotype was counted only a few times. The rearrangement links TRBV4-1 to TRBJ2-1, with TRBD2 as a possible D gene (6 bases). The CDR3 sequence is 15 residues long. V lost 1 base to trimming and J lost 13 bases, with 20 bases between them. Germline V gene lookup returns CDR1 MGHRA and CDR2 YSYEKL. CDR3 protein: CASSQAGGSGRSQFF. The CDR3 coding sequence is TGCGCCAGCAGCCAAGCAGGAGGGTCGGGGCGCTCACAGTTCTTC.

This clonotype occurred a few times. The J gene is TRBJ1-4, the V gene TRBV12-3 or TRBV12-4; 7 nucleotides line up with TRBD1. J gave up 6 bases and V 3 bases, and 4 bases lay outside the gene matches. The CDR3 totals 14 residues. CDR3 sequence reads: CASSLGGTDEKLFF. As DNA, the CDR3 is TGTGCCAGCAGTTTGGGAGGGACAGATGAAAAACTGTTTTTT.

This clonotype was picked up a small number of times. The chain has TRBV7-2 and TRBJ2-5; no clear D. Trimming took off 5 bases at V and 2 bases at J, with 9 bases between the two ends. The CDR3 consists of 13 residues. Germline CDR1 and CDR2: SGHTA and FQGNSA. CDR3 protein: CASSLPSQETQYF. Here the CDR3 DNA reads TGTGCCAGCAGCCTCCCCTCTCAAGAGACCCAGTACTTC.

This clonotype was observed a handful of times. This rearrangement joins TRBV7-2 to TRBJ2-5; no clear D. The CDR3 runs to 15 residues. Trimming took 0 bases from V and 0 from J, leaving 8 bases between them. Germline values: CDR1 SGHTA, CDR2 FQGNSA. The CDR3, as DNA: TGTGCCAGCAGCTTAGCAGGGTGGGACCAAGAGACCCAGTACTTC. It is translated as CASSLAGWDQETQYF.

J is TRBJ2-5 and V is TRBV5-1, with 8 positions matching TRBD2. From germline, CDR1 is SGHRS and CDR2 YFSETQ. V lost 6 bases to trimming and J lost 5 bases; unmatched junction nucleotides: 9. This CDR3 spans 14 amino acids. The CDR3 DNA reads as TGCGCCAGCATCAGGGACCGGGGGGGTGAGACCCAGTACTTC. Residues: CASIRDRGGETQYF.

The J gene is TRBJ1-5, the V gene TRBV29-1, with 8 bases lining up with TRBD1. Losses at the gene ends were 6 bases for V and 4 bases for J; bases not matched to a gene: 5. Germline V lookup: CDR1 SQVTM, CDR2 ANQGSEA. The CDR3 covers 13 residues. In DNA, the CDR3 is TGCAGCGTCGCGGGACAGGTTAATCAGCCCCAGCATTTT. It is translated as CSVAGQVNQPQHF.

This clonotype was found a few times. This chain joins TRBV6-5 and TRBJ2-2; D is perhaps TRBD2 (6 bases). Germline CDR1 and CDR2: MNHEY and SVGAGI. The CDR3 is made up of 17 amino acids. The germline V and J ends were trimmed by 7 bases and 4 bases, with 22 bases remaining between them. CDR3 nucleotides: TGTGCCAGCAAGGCACGCCGGGGGAGATTTACCACCGGGGAGCTGTTTTTT. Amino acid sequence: CASKARRGRFTTGELFF.

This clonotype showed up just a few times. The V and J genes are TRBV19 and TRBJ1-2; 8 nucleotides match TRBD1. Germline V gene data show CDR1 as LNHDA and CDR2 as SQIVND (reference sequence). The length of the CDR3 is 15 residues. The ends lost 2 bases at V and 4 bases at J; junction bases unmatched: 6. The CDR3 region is CASSIRAGGFYGYTF. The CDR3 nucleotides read TGTGCCAGTAGTATAAGGGCAGGGGGCTTCTATGGCTACACCTTC.

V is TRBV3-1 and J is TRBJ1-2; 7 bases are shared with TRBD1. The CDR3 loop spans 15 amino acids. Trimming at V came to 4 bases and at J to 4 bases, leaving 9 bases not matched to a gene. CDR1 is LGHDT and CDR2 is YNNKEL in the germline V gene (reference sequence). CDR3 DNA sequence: TGTGCCAGCAGCCTCCTTGGGGCAGGGGGCTATGGCTACACCTTC. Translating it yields CASSLLGAGGYGYTF.

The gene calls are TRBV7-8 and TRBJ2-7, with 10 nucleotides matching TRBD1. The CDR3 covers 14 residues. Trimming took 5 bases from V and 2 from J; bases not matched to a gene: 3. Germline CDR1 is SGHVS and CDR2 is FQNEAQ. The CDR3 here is CASSPGTGAYEQYF. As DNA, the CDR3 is TGTGCCAGCAGCCCCGGGACAGGGGCCTACGAGCAGTACTTC.

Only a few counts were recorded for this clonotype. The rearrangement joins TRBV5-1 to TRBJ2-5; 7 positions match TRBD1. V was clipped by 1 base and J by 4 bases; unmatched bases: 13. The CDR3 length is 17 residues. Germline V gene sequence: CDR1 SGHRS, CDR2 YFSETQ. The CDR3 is CASSLLGQASSGETQYF. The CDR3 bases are TGCGCCAGCAGCTTGCTAGGACAGGCCTCATCCGGAGAGACCCAGTACTTC.

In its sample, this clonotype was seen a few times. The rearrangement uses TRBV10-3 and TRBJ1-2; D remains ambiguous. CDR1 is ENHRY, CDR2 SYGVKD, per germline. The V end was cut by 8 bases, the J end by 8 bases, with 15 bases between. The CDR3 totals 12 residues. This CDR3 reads CAISAGAGGYTF. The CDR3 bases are TGTGCCATCTCAGCGGGAGCGGGGGGCTACACCTTC.

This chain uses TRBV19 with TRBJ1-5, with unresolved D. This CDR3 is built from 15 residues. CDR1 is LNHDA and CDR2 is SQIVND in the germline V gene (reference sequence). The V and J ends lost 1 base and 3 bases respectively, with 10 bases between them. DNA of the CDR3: TGTGCCAGTAGTATAGGACCTCGAAACAATCAGCCCCAGCATTTT. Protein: CASSIGPRNNQPQHF.

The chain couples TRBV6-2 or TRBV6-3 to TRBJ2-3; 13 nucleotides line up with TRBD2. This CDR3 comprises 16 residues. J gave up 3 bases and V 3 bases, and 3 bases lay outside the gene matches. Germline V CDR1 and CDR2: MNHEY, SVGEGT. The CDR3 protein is CASSYTTSGGTDTQYF. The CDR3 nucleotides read TGTGCCAGCAGTTATACGACTAGCGGGGGGACAGATACGCAGTATTTT.